Listed here are 22 T cell receptor beta chains from one sample, sequenced in a study of post-analysis software for immune sequencing data. Overall study findings and caveats: Elevated frequency relative to controls characterized roughly 5 TRBV segments in patients, TRBV5-6, TRBV5-1 and TRBV20-1 among them.

Their antigens are not known. Unique molecular identifiers featured in each of the TCR beta cDNA libraries. TCRdb analysed the PCR reads with MiXCR anew, one entry per CDR3 protein. This sample has hundreds of thousands of distinct CDR3 sequences, with 30% found just once. Sequencing used blood. These receptors were obtained from a girl aged 10 to 17 with multiple sclerosis.

This clonotype was counted a few times. The V call is TRBV7-9, the J call TRBJ2-5; 9 bases are shared with TRBD1. The V segment lost 5 bases and the J segment 6 bases; nucleotides outside the gene matches: 10. This CDR3 contains 15 residues. In germline, CDR1 is SEHNR, CDR2 FQNEAQ (reference sequence). The CDR3 DNA is TGTGCCAGCAGCCCAGCCGAACAGGGGGCAAAGACCCAGTACTTC. Amino acid sequence: CASSPAEQGAKTQYF.

The rearrangement uses TRBV9 and TRBJ2-3; D unclear. Germline values: CDR1 SGDLS, CDR2 YYNGEE. CDR3 length equals 16 residues. The V end was cut by 0 bases, the J end by 4 bases, with 15 bases between. CDR3 DNA sequence: TGTGCCAGCAGCGTAGCTACCTCGAGTGGCCCAGATACGCAGTATTTT. Protein product: CASSVATSSGPDTQYF.

The genes are TRBV20-1 and TRBJ2-2, with D uncertain. Germline CDR1 is DFQATT and CDR2 is SNEGSKA (reference sequence). V dropped 3 bases and J dropped 0 bases, with 17 bases sitting between them. The CDR3 extends over 17 amino acids. The CDR3 DNA is TGCAGTGCTAGGGATCGATCCCCCCCGGCGAACACCGGGGAGCTGTTTTTT. Translating gives CSARDRSPPANTGELFF.

This clonotype turned up a few times. This may be a read error, as it is one base from a much larger clone. The chain uses TRBV2 and TRBJ2-7; 7 nucleotides align to TRBD1. Germline CDR1 SNHLY, CDR2 FYNNEI. The CDR3 sequence is 13 residues long. V dropped 8 bases and J dropped 6; count of bases not matched to a gene: 10. CDR3 nucleotide sequence: TGTGCCAGCGGGGCAAGGACAGGAAGCGAGCAGTACTTC. Protein product: CASGARTGSEQYF.

The chain uses TRBV24-1 and TRBJ2-3; either TRBD1 or TRBD2 may supply D (6 bases each). Germline V gene sequence: CDR1 KGHDR, CDR2 SFDVKD. V lost 10 bases and J lost 4, with 17 bases in between. This CDR3 has 14 amino acids. The CDR3 DNA sequence: TGTGCCACGCAGACTAGTGGGGGCGCAGATACGCAGTATTTT. It codes for CATQTSGGADTQYF.

This chain links TRBV10-3 with TRBJ1-2, with a tentative D call TRBD1 (5 bases). V was trimmed by 2 bases and J by 2 bases, leaving 9 bases between them. The germline V gene encodes CDR1 ENHRY and CDR2 SYGVKD. The CDR3 runs 14 residues. The CDR3 region has the DNA TGTGCCATCAGTGAGGCAGGGTCAAACTATGGCTACACCTTC. This sequence encodes CAISEAGSNYGYTF.

This clonotype was counted only a few times. The V call is TRBV11-2, the J call TRBJ2-1, with TRBD1 as a possible D gene (7 bases). There are 20 residues in the CDR3. V was shortened by 5 bases and J by 0 bases, with 26 bases between the two germline ends. The germline V gene encodes CDR1 SGHAT and CDR2 FQNNGV. The CDR3 loop is CASSPGRQGVGESSYNEQFF. Written as DNA, the CDR3 is TGTGCCAGCAGCCCAGGGAGGCAGGGGGTCGGGGAAAGCTCCTACAATGAGCAGTTCTTC.

This clonotype was found a few times. This chain uses TRBV29-1 with TRBJ2-5; 10 nucleotides line up with TRBD2. The CDR3 is 18 amino acids. Germline assignment: CDR1 SQVTM and CDR2 ANQGSEA. V lost 0 bases to trimming and J lost 3 bases; unmatched junction nucleotides: 13. The CDR3 region has the DNA TGCAGCGTTGAAGATCTGTACCAACTAGCGGGGTCAGAAGAGACCCAGTACTTC. It codes for CSVEDLYQLAGSEETQYF.

The chain recombines TRBV7-2 with TRBJ2-7; D may match TRBD1 or TRBD2 (5 bases each). Looked up from germline, CDR1 is SGHTA and CDR2 is FQGNSA. CDR3 length: 14 amino acids. V was shortened by 1 base and J by 7 bases, with 14 bases between the two germline ends. For the CDR3, the DNA is TGTGCCAGCAGCTTAGTCAGCGGTCCAGGGGAGCAGTACTTC. Translated: CASSLVSGPGEQYF.

The genes are TRBV20-1 and TRBJ1-2, with 7 bases fitting TRBD1. This CDR3 region has 13 residues. CDR1 is DFQATT and CDR2 is SNEGSKA in the germline V gene (reference sequence). With 4 bases clipped from V and 2 bases from J, the junction kept 4 bases outside the gene matches. CDR3 nucleotide sequence: TGCAGTGCTAACGGACAGGCGAACTATGGCTACACCTTC. This codes for CSANGQANYGYTF.

The chain couples TRBV29-1 to TRBJ1-5; D remains ambiguous. This CDR3 is 12 amino acids long. Germline V CDR1 and CDR2: SQVTM, ANQGSEA. The V gene lost 4 bases and the J gene lost 3 bases, with 7 bases spanning the gap. The chain's CDR3 is CSVGRPNQPQHF. CDR3 DNA: TGCAGCGTTGGCAGGCCCAATCAGCCCCAGCATTTT.

This clonotype turned up a few times. The J gene is TRBJ1-1, the V gene TRBV3-1, with a weak D call TRBD1 (5 bases). With 2 bases removed from V and 4 bases from J, the gap between germline ends came to 11 bases. Germline CDR1 reads LGHDT; CDR2 reads YNNKEL (reference sequence). The CDR3 covers 14 residues. This CDR3 is CASSQPGWTTEAFF. The CDR3 DNA sequence: TGTGCCAGCAGCCAACCAGGGTGGACCACTGAAGCTTTCTTT.

The chain uses TRBV5-1 and TRBJ2-3, with TRBD1 matching over 7 bases. The V segment lost 3 bases and the J segment 3 bases; nucleotides outside the gene matches: 4. This CDR3 spans 14 amino acids. CDR1 is SGHRS and CDR2 is YFSETQ in the germline V gene. This CDR3 is CASSSGQETDTQYF. The CDR3 nucleotides read TGCGCCAGCAGCTCTGGACAGGAGACAGATACGCAGTATTTT.

This clonotype occurred a few times. The V and J genes are TRBV5-4 and TRBJ2-4; the match to TRBD1 covers 9 bases. The J call could be wrong; TRBJ2-7 is a better fit for the DNA end. This CDR3 comprises 16 residues. Germline assignment: CDR1 SGHNT and CDR2 YYREEE (reference sequence). The CDR3 here is CASSRLGRTGAYEQYF. DNA of the CDR3: TGTGCCAGCAGCCGCCTGGGTCGGACAGGGGCCTACGAGCAGTACTTC.

The V gene is TRBV24-1, the J gene TRBJ2-1; perhaps D is TRBD1 or TRBD2 (5 bases each). The V gene lost 1 base and the J gene lost 1 base, with 7 bases spanning the gap. CDR1 and CDR2 (germline): KGHDR, SFDVKD. The CDR3 is made up of 15 amino acids. The DNA of the CDR3 is TGTGCCACCAGTGATTTTGGGGGTTCCTACAATGAGCAGTTCTTC. This translates into CATSDFGGSYNEQFF.

For this clonotype: One junction end disagrees with the germline gene, perhaps due to a read error. The chain carries TRBV6-6 and TRBJ2-1; TRBD1 is a possible D gene (6 bases). CDR1 and CDR2 from the germline V gene are MNHNY and SVGAGI (reference sequence). The CDR3 is 17 amino acids. Here the CDR3 reads CASSYSGRAGVYNEQFF. For the CDR3, the DNA is TGTGCCAGCAGCTACTCCGGACGAGCAGGGGTCTACAATGAGCAGTTCTTC.

This clonotype was detected once. The genes are TRBV7-2 and TRBJ2-4, with a possible D match to TRBD2 (5 bases). The V end was cut by 6 bases, the J end by 13 bases, with 25 bases between. The germline V gene has CDR1 SGHTA and CDR2 FQGNSA. The CDR3 is 15 amino acids. The CDR3 DNA follows: TGTGCCAGCAGTCAAGGACGGGGAAGCCCCTACGGGCAGTACTTC. This translates into CASSQGRGSPYGQYF.

The gene calls are TRBV7-2 and TRBJ2-7, with no clear D. The CDR3 spans 13 residues. From germline, CDR1 is SGHTA and CDR2 FQGNSA. V lost 4 bases to trimming and J lost 0 bases, with 7 bases between them. CDR3 in DNA: TGTGCCAGCAGCTGGACCCCCTCCTACGAGCAGTACTTC. Its protein is CASSWTPSYEQYF.

This clonotype was counted only a few times. The V call is TRBV2, the J call TRBJ2-1; weak D call: TRBD1 (5 bases). Deletions cut 2 bases from V and 7 bases from J, with 15 bases between. The germline V gene has CDR1 SNHLY and CDR2 FYNNEI. This CDR3 comprises 15 residues. The DNA of the CDR3 is TGTGCCAGCAGTGAAAGGGGCCGCTATAGGAATGAGCAGTTCTTC. Its protein product is CASSERGRYRNEQFF.

This clonotype was observed a handful of times. This chain uses TRBV6-2 or TRBV6-3 with TRBJ2-5; 8 nucleotides align to TRBD1. Near its end, the DNA agrees better with TRBJ2-7, so the J call may be wrong. The CDR3 sequence is 15 residues long. CDR1 is MNHEY and CDR2 is SVGEGT in the germline V gene. Here the CDR3 reads CASSHRGRGPHEQYF. For the CDR3, the DNA is TGTGCCAGCAGTCATCGCGGCAGGGGGCCCCACGAGCAGTACTTC.

This clonotype has a count of ten or more. The chain is built from TRBV6-6 and TRBJ1-5; D not resolved. The V and J ends lost 5 bases and 5 bases respectively, with 13 bases between them. Looked up from germline, CDR1 is MNHNY and CDR2 is SVGAGI (reference sequence). There are 14 residues in the CDR3. CDR3 sequence (DNA): TGTGCCAGCAGTACCCGGGAGGGAGATCAGCCCCAGCATTTT. Protein: CASSTREGDQPQHF.

The chain uses TRBV3-1 and TRBJ2-1, with 9 bases lining up with TRBD1. The germline V gene has CDR1 LGHDT and CDR2 YNNKEL (reference sequence). The CDR3 length is 14 residues. With 3 bases clipped from V and 10 bases from J, the junction kept 7 bases outside the gene matches. In nucleotides, the CDR3 is TGTGCCAGCAGCCAGGCCCATACAGGGGGCGAGCAGTTCTTC. This codes for CASSQAHTGGEQFF.